The clone carrying this T cell receptor beta chain was detected a few times. Its antigen is as yet unknown. Unique molecular identifiers were used in preparing the TCRbeta library. From the PCR reads, TCRdb called clonotypes with MiXCR, one entry per CDR3 protein. The sample holds around 130,000 distinct CDR3 sequences, around a tenth seen once. There are 14 residues in the CDR3. V lost 0 bases, J lost 5 bases, and 11 bases lay in between. Germline V lookup: CDR1 SGHRS, CDR2 YFSETQ. These data belong to a study of T-cell reconstitution after alpha-beta-depleted transplantation in children. The study, taken as a whole, reports: Several hundred expanded graft clones reportedly supplied alpha-beta T cells about two months after transplant.

The TCR sequence derives from a girl under three years old who had a stem cell transplant for combined immunodeficiency, so the T cells may come from the graft donor. The chain recombines TRBV5-1 with TRBJ2-5; D uncertain. The source was PBMCs, mostly from graft donor cells, collected 180 days after TCRalphabeta/CD19-depleted stem cell transplant. CDR3: CASSLARLWETQYF. CDR3 coding DNA: TGCGCCAGCAGCTTGGCCAGGTTATGGGAGACCCAGTACTTC.